The following is a T cell receptor beta chain sequence with its context. This sample is part of a study of cytomegalovirus exposure and HLA in healthy donors. PCR used 60 Vbeta primers and 13 Jbeta primers. Here immunoSEQ multiplex PCR was the method, and the copy in TCRdb shows in-frame clones only, minus some. The data hold around 180,000 clones, with about four fifths observed a single time. Germline-derived CDR1 and CDR2 are MNHNY and SVGAGI (reference sequence). CDR3 length: 12 amino acids. The V end lost 7 bases, the J end lost 6 bases, and 12 bases lay between the germline ends. Sequencing input: PBMCs. The receptor comes from a man aged 18-30 years in good health and CMV-seronegative. The chain couples TRBV6-6 to TRBJ1-1; possible D gene TRBD1, 6 bases. CDR3 DNA sequence: TGTGCCAGCATAGAGGGGGTGGCTGAAGCTTTCTTT. Translation gives CASIEGVAEAFF.